The 13 T cell receptor beta chains below were found in one sample sequenced in a study of T cells after yellow fever vaccination. One entry per CDR3 protein, called by TCRdb with MiXCR from the 5' RACE reads. The data show approximately 610,000 distinct CDR3 sequences, less than 20% seen once. This sample comprised PBMCs, obtained roughly 5 days after the first yellow fever vaccination. Receptor source: a man aged 18 to 29 who received the YFV17D yellow fever vaccine.

This clonotype was observed a handful of times. This chain joins TRBV12-3 or TRBV12-4 and TRBJ1-5; possibly TRBD1 for D (6 bases). The CDR3 is 16 amino acids. V gave up 3 bases and J gave up 3 bases, with 15 bases separating them. The CDR3 sequence is CASSFVGGGPNQPQHF. The CDR3 bases are TGTGCCAGCAGTTTCGTCGGGGGCGGCCCCAATCAGCCCCAGCATTTT.

This clonotype was detected ten times or more. The chain carries TRBV5-1 and TRBJ1-4, with D possibly TRBD1 on 6 matching bases. CDR3 length: 15 residues. Germline CDR1 and CDR2: SGHRS and YFSETQ. V dropped 0 bases and J dropped 7 bases, with 13 bases sitting between them. CDR3 in amino acids: CASSLEGGPGEKLFF. CDR3 bases: TGCGCCAGCAGCTTGGAAGGGGGGCCGGGTGAAAAACTGTTTTTT. Full variable domain (missing parts from reference TRBV5-1 and TRBJ1-4): KAGVTQTPRYLIKTRGQQVTLSCSPISGHRSVSWYQQTPGQGLQFLFEYFSETQRNKGNFPGRFSGRQFSNSRSEMNVSTLELGDSALYLCASSLEGGPGEKLFFGSGTQLSVL.

Details on this clonotype: This may come from a read error, since a much larger clone is one base off. The V gene is TRBV7-3, the J gene TRBJ1-4; D remains unclear. Germline CDR1 and CDR2: SGHTA and FQGTGA. The CDR3 length is 11 residues. CDR3 residues: CARTHNEQLFF. The CDR3, as DNA: TGTGCCAGGACGCATAATGAACAACTGTTTTTT. Full variable domain (missing parts from reference TRBV7-3 and TRBJ1-4): GAGVSQTPSNKVTEKGKYVELRCDPISGHTALYWYRQSLGQGPEFLIYFQGTGAADDSGLPNDRFFAVRPEGSVSTLKIQRTERGDSAVYLCARTHNEQLFFGSGTQLSVL.

V and J are TRBV6-2 or TRBV6-3 and TRBJ2-1; 9 positions agree with TRBD2. CDR1 is MNHEY and CDR2 is SVGEGT in the germline V gene. V lost 4 bases to trimming and J lost 6 bases; unmatched junction nucleotides: 4. This CDR3 contains 14 residues. CDR3 sequence reads: CASSWRGGLNEQFF. The CDR3 DNA reads TGTGCCAGCAGTTGGCGGGGGGGCCTCAATGAGCAGTTCTTC.

The chain joins TRBV9 to TRBJ2-5; D possibly corresponds to TRBD1 (5 bases). Germline-derived CDR1 and CDR2 are SGDLS and YYNGEE. Deletions cut 5 bases from V and 1 base from J, with 12 bases between. CDR3 length: 14 residues. CDR3 coding DNA: TGTGCCAGCAGTGGATTTAGGGGCCAAGAGACCCAGTACTTC. Protein sequence: CASSGFRGQETQYF.

This clonotype was seen once. The rearrangement joins TRBV19 to TRBJ2-3; no clear D. The germline V and J ends were trimmed by 0 bases and 0 bases, with 10 bases remaining between them. Germline loops: CDR1 LNHDA, CDR2 SQIVND (reference sequence). The CDR3 has 16 amino acids. CDR3 region: CASSIDLASSTDTQYF. The CDR3 DNA reads TGTGCCAGTAGTATAGATTTGGCCTCTAGCACAGATACGCAGTATTTT.

The genes are TRBV5-4 and TRBJ2-6, with TRBD2 matching over 7 bases. The germline gives CDR1 SGHNT, CDR2 YYREEE (reference sequence). The J segment lost 2 bases and the V segment lost 3 bases, leaving 11 bases of the junction unmatched. This CDR3 comprises 18 residues. The chain's CDR3 is CASSSKSGGVAGANVLTF. CDR3 coding DNA: TGTGCCAGCAGCTCTAAGTCGGGGGGAGTGGCTGGGGCCAACGTCCTGACTTTC. The variable domain in full, completed from reference TRBV5-4 and TRBJ2-6, reads ETGVTQSPTHLIKTRGQQVTLRCSSQSGHNTVSWYQQALGQGPQFIFQYYREEENGRGNFPPRFSGLQFPNYSSELNVNALELDDSALYLCASSSKSGGVAGANVLTFGAGSRLTVL.

This clonotype was observed a handful of times. The chain links TRBV5-1 to TRBJ1-1; weak D call: TRBD1 (5 bases). The V and J ends lost 7 bases and 4 bases respectively, with 14 bases between them. Germline CDR1 is SGHRS and CDR2 is YFSETQ. The CDR3 covers 13 residues. The chain's CDR3 is CASGQGQGTEAFF. As DNA, the CDR3 is TGCGCCAGCGGTCAAGGCCAGGGCACTGAAGCTTTCTTT.

This chain uses TRBV9 with TRBJ1-6; 7 bases are a match to TRBD1. Germline CDR1 is SGDLS and CDR2 is YYNGEE. The CDR3 spans 14 residues. V was clipped by 3 bases and J by 10 bases; unmatched bases: 7. Here the CDR3 reads CASSARQGASPLHF. The CDR3 DNA sequence: TGTGCCAGCAGCGCCCGACAGGGCGCATCACCCCTCCACTTT.

This clonotype was seen ten or more times. The chain recombines TRBV4-1 with TRBJ1-4; no definite D call. V gave up 4 bases and J gave up 7 bases, with 16 bases separating them. CDR1 MGHRA and CDR2 YSYEKL come from the germline V gene. This CDR3 has 15 amino acids. CDR3 sequence: CASSPQTGYGEKLFF. CDR3 coding DNA: TGCGCCAGCAGCCCCCAGACCGGGTATGGTGAAAAACTGTTTTTT.

This clonotype was recorded a few times. This chain connects TRBV6-2 or TRBV6-3 to TRBJ1-6; 10 bases fit TRBD1. Germline V gene data show CDR1 as MNHEY and CDR2 as SVGEGT. V was clipped by 7 bases and J by 7 bases; unmatched bases: 4. This CDR3 spans 14 amino acids. The CDR3 region is CASTDRGRNSPLHF. CDR3 bases: TGTGCCAGCACCGACAGGGGGCGGAATTCACCCCTCCACTTT.

Ten or more counts support this clonotype. This chain joins TRBV5-6 and TRBJ2-1, with no clear D. CDR1 SGHDT and CDR2 YYEEEE come from the germline V gene. The CDR3 has 12 residues. Trimming removed 1 base at V and 6 bases at J, with 5 bases between. As DNA, the CDR3 is TGTGCCAGCAGCTTGCGAGTCAATGAGCAGTTCTTC. Protein: CASSLRVNEQFF.

This clonotype showed up just a few times. CDR3: CASSQEEANYGYTF. The CDR3 bases are TGCGCCAGCAGCCAAGAAGAAGCTAACTATGGCTACACCTTC. The chain recombines TRBV4-1 with TRBJ1-2, with D unresolved. Trimming stripped 0 bases from V and 0 bases from J, with 5 bases between. The germline V gene encodes CDR1 MGHRA and CDR2 YSYEKL. CDR3 length equals 14 residues.